Listed below are T cell receptor beta chains from one sample, sequenced in a study of beta chain features in type 1 diabetes. Assay: immunoSEQ multiplex PCR; the TCRdb copy retains only in-frame clones and omits some. Found here are some 160,000 clones, approximately 9.1% of them singletons; the top ten hold under 2.5%. The sequenced sample consisted of central memory CD4+ T cells from blood. The receptors were sampled from a young woman in good health. The CDR3 runs from the conserved cysteine through the conserved F or W. Each record gives: J gene, V gene, D gene, clone size, CDR3 protein, CDR3 DNA. D genes are given only for firm matches. Some rows mark clone size as missing; the rest say once, few, many or name a class of expanded clone.

TRBJ1-2,TRBV7-9,-,few,CASSSPGGSGGYTF,TGTGCCAGCAGCTCGCCGGGGGGGTCCGGTGGCTACACCTTC
TRBJ1-4,TRBV18,TRBD1,few,CASSPDRDSEKLFF,TGTGCCAGCTCACCGGACAGGGACTCTGAAAAACTGTTTTTT
TRBJ2-3,TRBV18,-,few,CASSPGQTDTQYF,TGTGCCAGCTCACCAGGACAGACAGATACGCAGTATTTT
TRBJ2-7,TRBV11-2,TRBD2,few,CASSAGTSGVGGEQYF,TGTGCCAGCAGCGCCGGGACTAGCGGAGTGGGGGGCGAGCAGTACTTC
TRBJ1-2,TRBV7-9,-,-,CASSLAQTNYGYTF,TGTGCCAGCAGCTTAGCACAGACTAACTATGGCTACACCTTC
TRBJ1-4,TRBV30,TRBD1,few,CAWDRGLNEKLFF,TGTGCCTGGGACAGGGGACTTAATGAAAAACTGTTTTTT
TRBJ2-1,TRBV19,TRBD2,once,CASSLRTSGIGYEQFF,TGTGCCAGTAGTCTCCGGACTAGCGGGATAGGGTATGAGCAGTTCTTC
TRBJ2-1,TRBV9,TRBD2,few,CASSVASGGEQFF,TGTGCCAGCAGCGTAGCGAGCGGGGGTGAGCAGTTCTTC
TRBJ2-3,TRBV29-1,-,-,CSVAGDGQKDTQYF,TGCAGCGTAGCGGGTGACGGCCAAAAAGATACGCAGTATTTT
TRBJ1-6,TRBV11-2,TRBD1,-,CASSLGQGLRALHF,TGTGCCAGCAGCTTAGGACAGGGGCTTAGGGCCCTCCACTTT
TRBJ1-2,TRBV7-9,TRBD1,few,CASSPETGGSNYGYTF,TGTGCCAGCAGCCCAGAAACAGGGGGCTCCAACTATGGCTACACCTTC
TRBJ2-5,TRBV7-9,TRBD2,-,CASSLGLAKETQYF,TGTGCCAGCAGCTTAGGACTAGCGAAGGAGACCCAGTACTTC
TRBJ2-1,TRBV7-2,-,-,CASSGGLRAYNEQFF,TGTGCCAGCAGTGGTGGCCTCAGGGCCTACAATGAGCAGTTCTTC
TRBJ2-7,TRBV30,-,few,CAWSGRWGRGYEQYF,TGTGCCTGGAGTGGTCGGTGGGGAAGGGGTTACGAGCAGTACTTC
TRBJ1-2,TRBV18,TRBD1,few,CASSPGQTTPTYGYTF,TGTGCCAGCTCACCGGGACAGACGACTCCTACTTATGGCTACACCTTC
TRBJ1-2,TRBV9,-,-,CASSPDPAGDYGYTF,TGTGCCAGCAGCCCGGATCCGGCAGGGGACTATGGCTACACCTTC
TRBJ2-7,TRBV5-4,TRBD1,few,CASSFDRENEQYF,TGTGCCAGCAGCTTCGACAGGGAGAACGAGCAGTACTTC
TRBJ1-1,TRBV4-2,-,few,CASSVASQGYEAFF,TGTGCCAGCAGCGTGGCGAGTCAGGGTTATGAAGCTTTCTTT
TRBJ2-3,TRBV6-5,-,few,CASSSRDTQYF,TGTGCCAGCAGTTCCCGGGATACGCAGTATTTT
TRBJ1-2,TRBV7-2,TRBD1,-,CASSFVSGGGSYGYTF,TGTGCCAGCAGCTTTGTGTCAGGGGGCGGTAGCTATGGCTACACCTTC
TRBJ2-7,TRBV10-3,TRBD1,few,CAISTTGQGYEQYF,TGTGCCATCAGCACCACGGGACAGGGCTACGAGCAGTACTTC
TRBJ2-1,TRBV25-1,-,medium-sized,CASSDPSGNEQFF,TGTGCCAGCAGTGATCCCAGCGGGAATGAGCAGTTCTTC
TRBJ1-2,TRBV6-5,-,-,CASVQDSRYGYTF,TGTGCCAGCGTCCAAGACAGTCGCTATGGCTACACCTTC
TRBJ2-3,TRBV7-2,TRBD1,few,CASSRQGTDTQYF,TGTGCCAGCAGCCGACAGGGAACAGATACGCAGTATTTT
TRBJ2-5,TRBV30,TRBD1,-,CAWTPDRGAMETQYF,TGTGCCTGGACCCCTGACAGGGGGGCGATGGAGACCCAGTACTTC
TRBJ2-1,TRBV27,TRBD2,-,CASSLYLAGAFRIGQFF,TGTGCCAGCAGTTTATACCTAGCGGGGGCCTTCCGGATCGGGCAGTTCTTC
TRBJ2-3,TRBV5-4,TRBD2,few,CASSPPPSGGFTDTQYF,TGTGCCAGCAGTCCCCCCCCTAGCGGGGGGTTCACAGATACGCAGTATTTT
TRBJ2-1,TRBV30,TRBD2,few,CAWARDGAGDEQFF,TGTGCCTGGGCCAGGGACGGAGCGGGAGATGAGCAGTTCTTC
TRBJ2-7,TRBV4-1,TRBD2,few,CASSRGYGGDYEQYF,TGCGCCAGCAGCCGGGGGTATGGGGGGGACTACGAGCAGTACTTC
TRBJ2-1,TRBV7-9,TRBD2,-,CASSPSGGSMNEQFF,TGTGCCAGCAGCCCTAGCGGGGGATCGATGAATGAGCAGTTCTTC
TRBJ2-5,TRBV18,-,few,CASSPRGGETQYF,TGTGCCAGCTCACCACGTGGCGGAGAGACCCAGTACTTC
TRBJ1-2,TRBV18,-,-,CASSPKGSLRGGYTF,TGTGCCAGCTCACCAAAGGGCAGCCTTCGGGGGGGCTACACCTTC
TRBJ2-5,TRBV2,TRBD2,few,CASSRLAGAQETQYF,TGTGCCAGCAGTAGACTAGCGGGGGCACAGGAGACCCAGTACTTC
TRBJ1-2,TRBV30,-,few,CAWARQNGYGYTF,TGTGCCTGGGCCCGACAGAATGGGTATGGCTACACCTTC
TRBJ2-7,TRBV10-1,-,-,CASSEGLRGEQYF,TGCGCCAGCAGTGAGGGACTTCGGGGCGAGCAGTACTTC
TRBJ1-5,TRBV7-2,-,few,CASSFNNQPQHF,TGTGCCAGCAGCTTCAACAATCAGCCCCAGCATTTT
TRBJ2-7,TRBV14,TRBD2,few,CASSRGLAGAYEQYF,TGTGCCAGCAGCCGCGGACTAGCGGGGGCCTACGAGCAGTACTTC
TRBJ1-5,TRBV10-3,TRBD1,-,CAISGDREQPQHF,TGTGCCATCAGTGGGGACAGGGAACAGCCCCAGCATTTT
TRBJ2-7,TRBV7-9,TRBD2,-,CASTLPRGTSGRLALGRYF,TGTGCCAGCACCCTCCCTAGAGGGACTAGCGGGAGATTGGCCCTAGGTCGGTACTTC
TRBJ1-2,TRBV7-6,TRBD1,-,CASSSQGVDGYTF,TGTGCCAGCAGCTCGCAGGGGGTTGATGGCTACACCTTC
TRBJ1-4,TRBV28,TRBD1,-,CASRPDRGREKLFF,TGTGCCAGCAGACCTGACAGGGGTAGAGAAAAACTGTTTTTT